Below, 22 T cell receptor beta chains from the same sample are listed, as sequenced in a study of control samples from healthy donors and cancer patients. Data came from immunoSEQ multiplex PCR; TCRdb stores just in-frame clones and leaves some out. This sample has over 100,000 clones, with roughly 88% found just once. Sample: blood. These receptors were taken from a man aged 50 to 59 in good health.

This clone occurred once. The CDR3 DNA reads as TGTGCCAGCAGTTGGATAACTAATGAAAAACTGTTTTTT. Amino acids: CASSWITNEKLFF. The V gene is TRBV7-9, the J gene TRBJ1-4; D gene unclear. The V end was cut by 6 bases, the J end by 1 base, with 6 bases between. Per germline, CDR1 SEHNR and CDR2 FQNEAQ (reference sequence). The CDR3 extends over 13 amino acids.

This chain links TRBV2 with TRBJ1-6; D is unresolved. Per the germline V gene, CDR1 is SNHLY and CDR2 is FYNNEI. V gave up 4 bases and J gave up 0 bases, with 10 bases separating them. The CDR3 totals 16 residues. This chain's CDR3 is CASSADWPSYNSPLHF. In nucleotides, the CDR3 is TGTGCCAGCAGTGCGGACTGGCCCTCCTATAATTCACCCCTCCACTTT.

V gene TRBV6-1 combines with J gene TRBJ1-4; possible D gene TRBD1, 5 bases. The germline V gene has CDR1 MNHNS and CDR2 SASEGT. Trimming took 4 bases from V and 0 from J, leaving 15 bases between them. This CDR3 contains 17 residues. CDR3 amino acids: CASSAYSGFATNEKLFF. DNA of the CDR3: TGTGCCAGCAGTGCCTATTCAGGGTTTGCAACTAATGAAAAACTGTTTTTT.

This clone was counted between two and nine times. This sequence joins TRBV3-1 (or the pseudogene TRBV3-2) and TRBJ1-2; maybe TRBD1 (5 bases). The CDR3 spans 13 residues. Germline CDR1 LGHDT, CDR2 YNNKEL (reference sequence). Trimming removed 5 bases from V and 7 bases from J, with 14 bases in between. Written as DNA, the CDR3 is TGTGCCAGCAGCACTGGGGGACCCGCTGGCTACACCTTC. Protein: CASSTGGPAGYTF.

This clone has a single count. The chain uses TRBV6-5 and TRBJ2-4; a weak D match, TRBD1 (6 bases). Trimming removed 6 bases at V and 0 bases at J, with 12 bases between. In germline, CDR1 is MNHEY, CDR2 SVGAGI. This CDR3 is built from 15 residues. In nucleotides, the CDR3 is TGTGCCAGCAGGGACAGTATTTTAGCCAAAAACATTCAGTACTTC. It specifies CASRDSILAKNIQYF.

The chain uses TRBV5-6 and TRBJ2-7; either TRBD1 or TRBD2 may fit D (5 bases each). V lost 4 bases to trimming and J lost 5 bases, with 16 bases between them. CDR3 length equals 14 residues. Germline V gene lookup returns CDR1 SGHDT and CDR2 YYEEEE. In nucleotides, the CDR3 is TGTGCCAGCAGCCCCTGGGACGGACGAGACGAGCAGTACTTC. Its protein is CASSPWDGRDEQYF. The full variable domain, completed using reference TRBV5-6 and TRBJ2-7, is DAGVTQSPTHLIKTRGQQVTLRCSPKSGHDTVSWYQQALGQGPQFIFQYYEEEERQRGNFPDRFSGHQFPNYSSELNVNALLLGDSALYLCASSPWDGRDEQYFGPGTRLTVT.

This clone was detected only once. CDR3 residues: CASSSLGAGQETQYF. Written as DNA, the CDR3 is TGTGCCAGCAGCTCTCTCGGAGCGGGGCAAGAGACCCAGTACTTC. The chain joins TRBV28 to TRBJ2-5; TRBD2 aligns across 7 bases. The CDR3 has 15 residues. With V trimmed by 6 bases and J by 2 bases, 9 bases remained unmatched. Germline V lookup: CDR1 MDHEN, CDR2 SYDVKM.

This clone was seen a handful of times. The V call is TRBV18, the J call TRBJ1-5, with 7 bases that match TRBD1. Per the germline V gene, CDR1 is KGHSH and CDR2 is LQKENI. V lost 3 bases and J lost 5; bases outside the gene matches: 10. CDR3 length equals 16 residues. The CDR3 DNA follows: TGTGCCAGCTCACCCTACACCGACAGGGTTCATCAGCCCCAGCATTTT. Amino acid sequence: CASSPYTDRVHQPQHF.

CDR3 in DNA: TGCGCCAGCAGCCAAGATGGGCAGGGGTCAGGAAACACCATATATTTT. Its translation: CASSQDGQGSGNTIYF. The rearrangement uses TRBV4-1 and TRBJ1-3; D may be TRBD1 (6 bases). The CDR3 loop spans 16 amino acids. V was cut by 0 bases and J by 4 bases, with 13 bases left in between. The germline gives CDR1 MGHRA, CDR2 YSYEKL.

The gene calls are TRBV19 and TRBJ1-6, with D uncertain. V lost 5 bases and J lost 7, with 12 bases in between. The CDR3 extends over 14 amino acids. Germline lookup yields CDR1 LNHDA and CDR2 SQIVND (reference sequence). This CDR3 is CASSAGPINSPLHF. In nucleotides, the CDR3 is TGTGCCAGTAGTGCCGGACCTATCAATTCACCCCTCCACTTT. Full variable domain (rest looked up from reference TRBV19 and TRBJ1-6): DGGITQSPKYLFRKEGQNVTLSCEQNLNHDAMYWYRQDPGQGLRLIYYSQIVNDFQKGDIAEGYSVSREKKESFPLTVTSAQKNPTAFYLCASSAGPINSPLHFGNGTRLTVT.

CDR3 sequence reads: CASMLPGQGRQPQHF. The CDR3 DNA follows: TGTGCCAGTATGTTACCGGGACAGGGGCGTCAGCCCCAGCATTTT. V is TRBV19 and J is TRBJ1-5, with TRBD1 identical over 10 bases. The V and J ends lost 7 bases and 6 bases, in that order; junction bases with no gene match: 9. Germline V gene lookup returns CDR1 LNHDA and CDR2 SQIVND (reference sequence). This CDR3 spans 15 amino acids.

The genes are TRBV5-1 and TRBJ1-1, with no clear D. This CDR3 is 14 amino acids long. The V gene's germline CDR1 is SGHRS and CDR2 YFSETQ. Trimming cost V 2 bases and J 2 bases, with 10 bases left between them. CDR3 nucleotide sequence: TGCGCCAGCAGCTTCCTCAGGAGTAACACTGAAGCTTTCTTT. It yields the protein CASSFLRSNTEAFF.

The chain couples TRBV6-5 to TRBJ1-2; 10 bases are shared with TRBD1. Per germline, CDR1 MNHEY and CDR2 SVGAGI. V lost 6 bases, J lost 6 bases, and 10 bases stayed unmatched. The CDR3 is 15 residues long. CDR3 bases: TGTGCCAGCAGACCGTCGACAGGGGGCTTCGATGGCTACACCTTC. Translation: CASRPSTGGFDGYTF.

The V call is TRBV24-1, the J call TRBJ2-5, with 8 bases fitting TRBD2. Germline assignment: CDR1 KGHDR and CDR2 SFDVKD. J lost 2 bases, V lost 5 bases, and 3 bases had no gene match. The CDR3 runs 14 residues. CDR3 sequence (DNA): TGTGCCACCAGTGCGGGCGGGGGGCAAGAGACCCAGTACTTC. Translated, it gives CATSAGGGQETQYF.

This clone has only one observation. The chain uses TRBV13 and TRBJ2-7, with D maybe TRBD1 (6 bases). The CDR3 length is 14 residues. Germline V gene sequence: CDR1 PRHDT, CDR2 FYEKMQ (reference sequence). Trimming took 6 bases from V and 4 from J, leaving 16 bases between them. The CDR3 here is CASRVSGTQYEQYF. The CDR3 DNA reads as TGTGCCAGCAGGGTTTCCGGGACACAATACGAGCAGTACTTC.

This sequence joins TRBV5-1 and TRBJ1-1, with 7 bases fitting TRBD1. Germline lookup yields CDR1 SGHRS and CDR2 YFSETQ. The CDR3 has 17 residues. Germline trimming cut 4 bases from V and 1 base from J; bases unmatched to any gene: 13. CDR3 in DNA: TGCGCCAGCAGCCCTTACCCCCTAACAGGGGCGAACACTGAAGCTTTCTTT. It is translated as CASSPYPLTGANTEAFF. Filled out from reference TRBV5-1 and TRBJ1-1, the complete variable domain reads KAGVTQTPRYLIKTRGQQVTLSCSPISGHRSVSWYQQTPGQGLQFLFEYFSETQRNKGNFPGRFSGRQFSNSRSEMNVSTLELGDSALYLCASSPYPLTGANTEAFFGQGTRLTVV.

This clone was seen only once. The V call is TRBV6-6, the J call TRBJ2-7; either TRBD1 or TRBD2 may fit D (6 bases each). V was clipped by 7 bases and J by 2 bases, with 15 bases between them. This CDR3 contains 14 residues. Germline loops: CDR1 MNHNY, CDR2 SVGAGI (reference sequence). The DNA of the CDR3 is TGTGCCAGCACCGAAGGGGGGTCCGCCTACGAGCAGTACTTC. Its translation: CASTEGGSAYEQYF.

The chain joins TRBV11-3 to TRBJ2-7, with 11 bases lining up with TRBD2. From germline, CDR1 is SGHNT and CDR2 YENEEA. The trim removed 3 bases at V and 2 bases at J, leaving 3 bases unmatched. This CDR3 spans 15 amino acids. CDR3 sequence (DNA): TGTGCCAGCAGCTTGGGGACTAGCGGACCCTACGAGCAGTACTTC. Encoded protein: CASSLGTSGPYEQYF.

The CDR3 region is CASSLWGGSGNTIYF. The CDR3 DNA reads TGTGCCAGCAGCCTATGGGGGGGCTCTGGAAACACCATATATTTT. The rearrangement uses TRBV5-5 and TRBJ1-3; possibly TRBD1 for D (5 bases). CDR3 length: 15 residues. Germline assignment: CDR1 SGHKS and CDR2 YYEKEE (reference sequence). V lost 4 bases and J 0 bases, leaving 11 bases between the germline ends.

The chain uses TRBV29-1 and TRBJ2-7, with 11 bases fitting TRBD2. The CDR3 contains 16 residues. V lost 1 base, J lost 1 base, and 6 bases stayed unmatched. Germline assignment: CDR1 SQVTM and CDR2 ANQGSEA. The CDR3 DNA is TGCAGCGTTGAAGCAACTAGCGGGGGTGTTTCCTACGAGCAGTACTTC. As protein: CSVEATSGGVSYEQYF.

V usage is TRBV6-5 and J usage is TRBJ1-1; perhaps TRBD1 as D (5 bases). CDR3 size: 15 residues. Trimming shortened V by 0 bases and J by 2 bases, and 10 bases separated the two germline ends. Germline-derived CDR1 and CDR2 are MNHEY and SVGAGI. The CDR3 DNA reads TGTGCCAGCAGTTACTCCCCCCAGGGCAACACTGAAGCTTTCTTT. Translating gives CASSYSPQGNTEAFF.

The V and J genes are TRBV2 and TRBJ2-3, with D possibly being TRBD2 (5 bases). The CDR3 length is 12 residues. Between the trimmed V and J ends, which lost 5 bases and 4 bases, there was a span of 7 bases. Germline lookup yields CDR1 SNHLY and CDR2 FYNNEI. The CDR3 loop is CASSRTPDTQYF. The CDR3 DNA sequence: TGTGCCAGCAGTCGGACTCCAGATACGCAGTATTTT.